Presented here are 15 T cell receptor beta chains from one specimen sequenced in a study of early T cells in non-severe SARS-CoV-2 infection. TCRdb processed the 5' RACE reads anew with MiXCR; each CDR3 protein has one entry. The top ten clones hold around 7.9% of a sample with 43,000 or so distinct CDR3 sequences, 7% to 8% of them seen once. Sequencing was carried out using whole blood. These TCRs come from an adult who was a healthcare worker with PCR-confirmed SARS-CoV-2 infection or an uninfected control (not recorded which).

This clonotype was seen more than once but under ten times. The chain combines TRBV29-1 with TRBJ2-3; 9 nucleotides align to TRBD2. The germline CDR1 and CDR2 sequences are SQVTM and ANQGSEA. The CDR3 runs to 15 residues. Trimming removed 5 bases from V and 0 bases from J; junction bases left unmatched: 6. CDR3 in DNA: TGCAGCGTTTCCTTTGCGGGGGGGAGCACAGATACGCAGTATTTT. Protein product: CSVSFAGGSTDTQYF.

In this sample, this clonotype turned up many times. The rearrangement links TRBV20-1 to TRBJ2-7; possibly TRBD1 for D (5 bases). The CDR3 is made up of 12 amino acids. From germline, CDR1 is DFQATT and CDR2 SNEGSKA (reference sequence). V lost 6 bases, J lost 2 bases, and 11 bases lay in between. The CDR3, as DNA: TGCAGTGCGGAGACAGATACCTACGAGCAGTACTTC. Amino acid sequence: CSAETDTYEQYF.

This chain joins TRBV27 and TRBJ2-3, with D unclear. V lost 3 bases to trimming and J lost 2 bases, with 12 bases between them. The CDR3 covers 15 residues. The germline V gene has CDR1 MNHEY and CDR2 SMNVEV (reference sequence). CDR3 sequence reads: CASSFRPEPTDTQYF. The CDR3 region has the DNA TGTGCCAGCAGTTTCAGGCCTGAGCCCACAGATACGCAGTATTTT.

The table lists this clonotype with many counts. The rearrangement links TRBV18 to TRBJ2-3; D gene ambiguous. This CDR3 contains 15 residues. Looked up from germline, CDR1 is KGHSH and CDR2 is LQKENI. With 5 bases removed from V and 3 bases from J, the gap between germline ends came to 15 bases. The CDR3 loop is CASSSVSVRTDTQYF. The CDR3 region has the DNA TGTGCCAGCTCATCAGTCAGCGTTCGGACAGATACGCAGTATTTT.

The V call is TRBV6-6, the J call TRBJ2-7; D unresolved. The V gene lost 7 bases and the J gene lost 2 bases, with 12 bases spanning the gap. This CDR3 spans 13 amino acids. CDR1 MNHNY and CDR2 SVGAGI come from the germline V gene (reference sequence). The CDR3, as DNA: TGTGCCAGCACCAAAGGAGAGGCCTACGAGCAGTACTTC. It specifies CASTKGEAYEQYF.

The chain combines TRBV6-5 with TRBJ1-6, with D perhaps TRBD1 (5 bases). From germline, CDR1 is MNHEY and CDR2 SVGAGI. There are 14 residues in the CDR3. Trimming removed 6 bases from V and 5 bases from J, with 11 bases in between. For the CDR3, the DNA is TGTGCCAGCAGGCCCCCAGGGAATAATTCACCCCTCCACTTT. Protein product: CASRPPGNNSPLHF.

This clonotype was counted ten times or more. The gene calls are TRBV28 and TRBJ2-1; maybe TRBD2 (6 bases). The CDR3 loop spans 14 amino acids. V shed 6 bases and J shed 5 bases, with 14 bases lying between them. Germline V gives CDR1 MDHEN, CDR2 SYDVKM. The CDR3 DNA reads as TGTGCCAGCAGGTCGCCGGGACTCCACAATGAGCAGTTCTTC. It specifies CASRSPGLHNEQFF.

V is TRBV10-3 and J is TRBJ1-5, with a weak D call TRBD1 (5 bases). V was cut by 10 bases and J by 7 bases, with 17 bases left in between. This CDR3 has 13 amino acids. CDR1 ENHRY and CDR2 SYGVKD come from the germline V gene. The CDR3 region has the DNA TGTGCCAGTACAGGCGCTCCCGCCCAGCCCCAGCATTTT. This encodes CASTGAPAQPQHF.

This clonotype was seen ten or more times. Here the CDR3 reads CASSPGRAFNTGELFF. The DNA for the CDR3 is TGTGCCAGCTCACCCGGCAGGGCTTTCAACACCGGGGAGCTGTTTTTT. V is TRBV18 and J is TRBJ2-2; a weak D match, TRBD1 (5 bases). CDR3 length: 16 amino acids. CDR1 and CDR2 from the germline V gene are KGHSH and LQKENI. With 3 bases removed from V and 2 bases from J, the gap between germline ends came to 13 bases.

This chain connects TRBV7-2 to TRBJ2-1; 7 nucleotides align to TRBD2. The CDR3 covers 15 residues. CDR1 and CDR2 from the germline V gene are SGHTA and FQGNSA. After removal of 5 bases from V and 7 bases from J, the junction contained 11 bases not matched to a gene. CDR3 in amino acids: CASSGAFGGRNEQFF. In DNA, the CDR3 is TGTGCCAGCAGCGGGGCCTTCGGGGGGAGGAATGAGCAGTTCTTC. Variable domain in full (rest from reference TRBV7-2 and TRBJ2-1): GAGVSQSPSNKVTEKGKDVELRCDPISGHTALYWYRQSLGQGLEFLIYFQGNSAPDKSGLPSDRFSAERTGGSVSTLTIQRTQQEDSAVYLCASSGAFGGRNEQFFGPGTRLTVL.

This clonotype came up many times. Written as DNA, the CDR3 is TGCAGTGCTCCCCTCGCCGGACTAGCCTTCTCCGAGCAGTACTTC. Protein sequence: CSAPLAGLAFSEQYF. This chain connects TRBV20-1 to TRBJ2-7, with 8 nucleotides matching TRBD2. The CDR3 loop spans 15 amino acids. V lost 5 bases, J lost 6 bases, and 15 bases stayed unmatched. Germline CDR1 and CDR2: DFQATT and SNEGSKA (reference sequence).

V usage is TRBV7-9 and J usage is TRBJ2-5, with TRBD1 matching over 9 bases. Per germline, CDR1 SEHNR and CDR2 FQNEAQ (reference sequence). There are 14 residues in the CDR3. The V segment lost 4 bases and the J segment 5 bases; nucleotides outside the gene matches: 5. CDR3 residues: CASSSGTGLETQYF. DNA for the CDR3: TGTGCCAGCAGCTCCGGGACAGGGTTGGAGACCCAGTACTTC.

The chain combines TRBV20-1 with TRBJ1-4; 9 bases agree with TRBD1. In germline, CDR1 is DFQATT, CDR2 SNEGSKA (reference sequence). The CDR3 contains 14 residues. With 1 base clipped from V and 10 bases from J, the junction kept 7 bases outside the gene matches. Here the CDR3 DNA reads TGCAGTGCTAGAGGAGGAGGGGACAGGGTAAAACTGTTTTTT. Translation: CSARGGGDRVKLFF.

This clonotype occurred a few times. The chain joins TRBV10-3 to TRBJ2-7, with TRBD2 matching over 13 bases. Losses at the gene ends were 4 bases for V and 0 bases for J; bases not matched to a gene: 12. Per germline, CDR1 ENHRY and CDR2 SYGVKD. This CDR3 region has 19 residues. CDR3 sequence: CAISATPGTSGESSYEQYF. The CDR3 nucleotides are TGTGCCATCAGTGCCACACCCGGGACTAGCGGGGAAAGCTCCTACGAGCAGTACTTC.

The genes are TRBV6-6 and TRBJ1-3, with D unresolved. Per germline, CDR1 MNHNY and CDR2 SVGAGI (reference sequence). CDR3 size: 13 residues. The V end lost 2 bases, the J end lost 9 bases, and 11 bases lay between the germline ends. The CDR3 spells CASSYTRDGTIYF. The CDR3 coding sequence is TGTGCCAGCAGTTACACAAGGGATGGCACCATATATTTT.